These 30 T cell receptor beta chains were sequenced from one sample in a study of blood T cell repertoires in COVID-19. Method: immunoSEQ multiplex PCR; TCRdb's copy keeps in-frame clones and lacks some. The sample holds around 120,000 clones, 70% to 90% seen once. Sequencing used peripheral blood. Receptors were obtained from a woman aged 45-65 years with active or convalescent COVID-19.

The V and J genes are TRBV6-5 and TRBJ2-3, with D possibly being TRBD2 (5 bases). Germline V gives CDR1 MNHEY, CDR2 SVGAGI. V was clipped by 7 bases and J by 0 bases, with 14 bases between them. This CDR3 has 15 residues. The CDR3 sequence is CASTPRGGSTDTQYF. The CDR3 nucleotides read TGTGCCAGCACCCCACGCGGCGGGAGCACAGATACGCAGTATTTT.

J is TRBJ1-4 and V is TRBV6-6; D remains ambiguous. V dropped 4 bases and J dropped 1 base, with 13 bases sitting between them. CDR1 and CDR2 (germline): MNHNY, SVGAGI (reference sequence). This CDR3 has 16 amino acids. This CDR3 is CASSSPDRGTNEKLFF. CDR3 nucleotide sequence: TGTGCCAGCAGTTCCCCCGATCGGGGAACTAATGAAAAACTGTTTTTT.

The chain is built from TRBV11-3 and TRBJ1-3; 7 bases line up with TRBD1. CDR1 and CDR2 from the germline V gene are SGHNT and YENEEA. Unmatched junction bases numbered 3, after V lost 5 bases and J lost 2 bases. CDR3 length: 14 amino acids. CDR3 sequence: CASSPTGPGNTIYF. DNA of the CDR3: TGTGCCAGCAGCCCGACAGGGCCTGGAAACACCATATATTTT.

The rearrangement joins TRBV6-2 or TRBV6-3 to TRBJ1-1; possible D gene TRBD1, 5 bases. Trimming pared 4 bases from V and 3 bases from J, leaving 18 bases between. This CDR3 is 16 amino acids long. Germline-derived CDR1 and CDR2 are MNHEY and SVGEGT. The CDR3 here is CASSSPEWQGYTEAFF. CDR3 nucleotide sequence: TGTGCCAGCAGTTCCCCAGAGTGGCAGGGATACACTGAAGCTTTCTTT.

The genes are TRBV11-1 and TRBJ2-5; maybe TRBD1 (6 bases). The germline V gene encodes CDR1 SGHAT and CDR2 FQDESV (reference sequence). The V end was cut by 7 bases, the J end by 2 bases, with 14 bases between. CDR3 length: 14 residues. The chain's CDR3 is CASTVTDSQETQYF. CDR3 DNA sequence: TGTGCCAGCACCGTAACGGACAGTCAAGAGACCCAGTACTTC.

The CDR3, as DNA: TGTGCCAGCAGTTCACACTTCAGCGGACAGGGTTGGTACGAGCAGTACTTC. The encoded protein is CASSSHFSGQGWYEQYF. The V gene is TRBV28, the J gene TRBJ2-7, with 8 nucleotides matching TRBD1. The CDR3 runs 17 residues. Per germline, CDR1 MDHEN and CDR2 SYDVKM. Trimming removed 4 bases from V and 4 bases from J; junction bases left unmatched: 15.

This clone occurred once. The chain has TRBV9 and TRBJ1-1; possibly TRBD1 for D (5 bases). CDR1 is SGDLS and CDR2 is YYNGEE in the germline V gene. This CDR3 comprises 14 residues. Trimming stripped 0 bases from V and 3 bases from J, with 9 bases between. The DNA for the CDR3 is TGTGCCAGCAGCGTAGGGACATCCGACACTGAAGCTTTCTTT. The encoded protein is CASSVGTSDTEAFF.

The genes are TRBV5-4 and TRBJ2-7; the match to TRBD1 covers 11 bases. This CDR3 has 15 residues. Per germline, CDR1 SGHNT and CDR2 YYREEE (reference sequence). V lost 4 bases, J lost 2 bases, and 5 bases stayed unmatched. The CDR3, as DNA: TGTGCCAGCAGCCTCCGGGACAGGGGGACCTACGAGCAGTACTTC. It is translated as CASSLRDRGTYEQYF. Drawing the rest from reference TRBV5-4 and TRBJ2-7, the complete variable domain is ETGVTQSPTHLIKTRGQQVTLRCSSQSGHNTVSWYQQALGQGPQFIFQYYREEENGRGNFPPRFSGLQFPNYSSELNVNALELDDSALYLCASSLRDRGTYEQYFGPGTRLTVT.

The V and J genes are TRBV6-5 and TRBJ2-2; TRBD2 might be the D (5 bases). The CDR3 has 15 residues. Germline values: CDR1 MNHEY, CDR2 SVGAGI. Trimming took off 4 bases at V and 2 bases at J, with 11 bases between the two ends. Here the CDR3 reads CASSFRGSNTGELFF. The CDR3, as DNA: TGTGCCAGCAGTTTCCGAGGGTCCAACACCGGGGAGCTGTTTTTT.

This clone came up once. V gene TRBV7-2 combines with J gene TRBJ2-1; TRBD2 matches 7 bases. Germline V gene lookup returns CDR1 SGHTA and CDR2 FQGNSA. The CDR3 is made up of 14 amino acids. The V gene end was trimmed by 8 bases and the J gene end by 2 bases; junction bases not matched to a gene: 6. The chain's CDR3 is CASVGRATYNEQFF. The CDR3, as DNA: TGTGCCAGCGTGGGGAGGGCGACCTACAATGAGCAGTTCTTC.

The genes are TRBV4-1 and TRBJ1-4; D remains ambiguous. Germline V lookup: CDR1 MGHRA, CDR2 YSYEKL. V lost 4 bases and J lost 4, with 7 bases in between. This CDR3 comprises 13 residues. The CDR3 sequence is CASSPGFNEKLFF. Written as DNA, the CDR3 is TGCGCCAGCAGCCCTGGCTTTAATGAAAAACTGTTTTTT.

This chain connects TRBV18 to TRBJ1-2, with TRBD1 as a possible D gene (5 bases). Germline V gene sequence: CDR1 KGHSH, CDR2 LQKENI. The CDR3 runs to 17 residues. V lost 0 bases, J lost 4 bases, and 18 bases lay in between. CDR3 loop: CASSPPRSSAGGYGYTF. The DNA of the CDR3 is TGTGCCAGCTCACCACCTAGGAGTTCCGCGGGGGGCTATGGCTACACCTTC.

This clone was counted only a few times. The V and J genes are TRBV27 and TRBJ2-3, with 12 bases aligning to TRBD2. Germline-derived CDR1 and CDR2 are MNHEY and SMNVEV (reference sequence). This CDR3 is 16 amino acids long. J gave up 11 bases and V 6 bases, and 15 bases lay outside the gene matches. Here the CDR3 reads CASRPAGLAGVGGQYF. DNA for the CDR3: TGTGCCAGCAGACCCGCGGGACTAGCGGGCGTTGGAGGGCAGTATTTT.

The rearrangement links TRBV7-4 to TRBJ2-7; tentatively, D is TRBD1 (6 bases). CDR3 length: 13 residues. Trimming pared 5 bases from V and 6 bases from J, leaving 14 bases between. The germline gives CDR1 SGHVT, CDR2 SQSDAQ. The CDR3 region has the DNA TGTGCCAGCAGCACGTACACAGGGCGCGAGCAGTACTTC. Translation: CASSTYTGREQYF.

CDR3 bases: TGTGCCAGCAAGGACAGCCCCTACGAGCAGTACTTC. The encoded protein is CASKDSPYEQYF. The chain uses TRBV28 and TRBJ2-7; the D gene is possibly TRBD1 (6 bases). CDR3 length: 12 amino acids. CDR1 MDHEN and CDR2 SYDVKM come from the germline V gene. The V end lost 7 bases, the J end lost 2 bases, and 9 bases lay between the germline ends. The full variable domain, completed using reference TRBV28 and TRBJ2-7, is DVKVTQSSRYLVKRTGEKVFLECVQDMDHENMFWYRQDPGLGLRLIYFSYDVKMKEKGDIPEGYSVSREKKERFSLILESASTNQTSMYLCASKDSPYEQYFGPGTRLTVT.

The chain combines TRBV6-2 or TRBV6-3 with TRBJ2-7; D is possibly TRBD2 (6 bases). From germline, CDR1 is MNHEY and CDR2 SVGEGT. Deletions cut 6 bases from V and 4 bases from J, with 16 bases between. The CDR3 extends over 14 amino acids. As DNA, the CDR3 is TGTGCCAGCAGCGGACTATCGGCCCTTTACGAGCAGTACTTC. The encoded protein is CASSGLSALYEQYF.

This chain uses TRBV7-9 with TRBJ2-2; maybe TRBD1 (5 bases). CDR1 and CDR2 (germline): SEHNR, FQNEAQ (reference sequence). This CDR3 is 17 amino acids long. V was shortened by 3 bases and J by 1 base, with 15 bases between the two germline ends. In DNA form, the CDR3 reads TGTGCCAGCAGCTTTGTAGGGGTCAAAGGGAACACCGGGGAGCTGTTTTTT. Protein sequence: CASSFVGVKGNTGELFF.

The chain's CDR3 is CASSYSLEEDTQYF. The CDR3 DNA follows: TGTGCCAGCAGTTACTCGCTAGAGGAGGATACGCAGTATTTT. The chain employs TRBV6-5 and TRBJ2-3; no clear D gene. CDR3 length: 14 residues. V shed 0 bases and J shed 6 bases, with 10 bases lying between them. Germline CDR1 MNHEY, CDR2 SVGAGI.

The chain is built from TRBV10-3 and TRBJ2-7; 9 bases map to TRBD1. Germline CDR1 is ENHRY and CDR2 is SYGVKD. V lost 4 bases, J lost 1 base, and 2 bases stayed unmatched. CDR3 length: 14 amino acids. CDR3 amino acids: CAISGQGGSYEQYF. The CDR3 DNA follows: TGTGCCATCAGTGGACAGGGGGGATCCTACGAGCAGTACTTC.

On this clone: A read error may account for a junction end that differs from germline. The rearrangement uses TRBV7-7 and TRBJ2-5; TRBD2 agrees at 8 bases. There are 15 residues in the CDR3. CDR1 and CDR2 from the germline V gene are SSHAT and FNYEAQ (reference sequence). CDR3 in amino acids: CASSLGLGGQETQYF. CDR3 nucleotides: TGTGCTAGCAGCTTGGGACTAGGGGGGCAAGAGACCCAGTACTTC.

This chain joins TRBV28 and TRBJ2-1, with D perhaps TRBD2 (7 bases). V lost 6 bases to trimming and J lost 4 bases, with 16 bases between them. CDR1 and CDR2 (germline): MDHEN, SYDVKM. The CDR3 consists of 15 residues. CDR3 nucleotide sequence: TGTGCCAGCAGGCCCGCGGGGGCTCGTTACAATGAGCAGTTCTTC. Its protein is CASRPAGARYNEQFF.

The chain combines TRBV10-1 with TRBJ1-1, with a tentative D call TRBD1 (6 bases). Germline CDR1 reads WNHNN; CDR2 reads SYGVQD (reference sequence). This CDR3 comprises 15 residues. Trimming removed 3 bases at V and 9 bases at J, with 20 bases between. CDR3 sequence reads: CASSEATGTPEKAFF. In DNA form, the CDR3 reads TGCGCCAGCAGTGAAGCCACTGGGACACCCGAAAAAGCTTTCTTT.

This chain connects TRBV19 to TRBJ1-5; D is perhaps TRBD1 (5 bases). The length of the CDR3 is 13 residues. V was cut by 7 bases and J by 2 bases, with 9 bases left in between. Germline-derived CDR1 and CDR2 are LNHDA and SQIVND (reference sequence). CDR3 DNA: TGTGCCAGTATGGGCAGGGGCAATCAGCCCCAGCATTTT. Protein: CASMGRGNQPQHF.

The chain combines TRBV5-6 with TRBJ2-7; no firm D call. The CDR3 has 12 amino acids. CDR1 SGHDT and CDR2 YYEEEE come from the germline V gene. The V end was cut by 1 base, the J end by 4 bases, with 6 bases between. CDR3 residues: CASSLSVYEQYF. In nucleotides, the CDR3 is TGTGCCAGCAGCTTGTCAGTATACGAGCAGTACTTC.

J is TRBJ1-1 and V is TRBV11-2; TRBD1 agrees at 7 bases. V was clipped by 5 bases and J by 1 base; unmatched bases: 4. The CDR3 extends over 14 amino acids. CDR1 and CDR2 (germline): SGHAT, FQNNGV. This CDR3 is CASSPRQGNTEAFF. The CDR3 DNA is TGTGCCAGCAGCCCGCGACAGGGGAACACTGAAGCTTTCTTT.

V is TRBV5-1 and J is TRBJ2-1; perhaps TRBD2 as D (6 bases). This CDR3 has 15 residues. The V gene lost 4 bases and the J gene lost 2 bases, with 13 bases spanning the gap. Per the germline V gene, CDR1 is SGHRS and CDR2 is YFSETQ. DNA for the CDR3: TGCGCCAGCAGCGCAACCGGGACTCCCTACAATGAGCAGTTCTTC. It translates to CASSATGTPYNEQFF.

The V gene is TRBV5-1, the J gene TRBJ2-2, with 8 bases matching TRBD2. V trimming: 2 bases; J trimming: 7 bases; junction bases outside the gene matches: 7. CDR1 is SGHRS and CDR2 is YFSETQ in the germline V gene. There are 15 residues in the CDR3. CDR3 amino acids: CASSLSAGAGGELFF. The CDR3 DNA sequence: TGCGCCAGCAGCTTATCAGCGGGAGCGGGCGGGGAGCTGTTTTTT. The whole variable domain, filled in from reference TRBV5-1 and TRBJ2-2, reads KAGVTQTPRYLIKTRGQQVTLSCSPISGHRSVSWYQQTPGQGLQFLFEYFSETQRNKGNFPGRFSGRQFSNSRSEMNVSTLELGDSALYLCASSLSAGAGGELFFGEGSRLTVL.

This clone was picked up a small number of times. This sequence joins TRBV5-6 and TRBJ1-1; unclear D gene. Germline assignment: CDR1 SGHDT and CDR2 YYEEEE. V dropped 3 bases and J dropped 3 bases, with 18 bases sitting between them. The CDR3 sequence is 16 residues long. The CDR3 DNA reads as TGTGCCAGCAGCTCAGAATTCGTCGGCGAGGACACTGAAGCTTTCTTT. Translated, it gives CASSSEFVGEDTEAFF.

The CDR3 DNA is TGTGCCAGTACCGGGACAGGGGATGGAAAACTGTTTTTT. The encoded protein is CASTGTGDGKLFF. The J gene is TRBJ1-4, the V gene TRBV19; 10 bases match TRBD1. The CDR3 is 13 residues long. Germline V gene lookup returns CDR1 LNHDA and CDR2 SQIVND (reference sequence). V dropped 7 bases and J dropped 10; count of bases not matched to a gene: 6.

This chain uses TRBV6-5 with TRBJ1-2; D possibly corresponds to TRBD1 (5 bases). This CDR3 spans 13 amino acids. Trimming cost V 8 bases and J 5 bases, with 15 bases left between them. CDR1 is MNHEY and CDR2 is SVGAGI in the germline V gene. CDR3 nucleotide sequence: TGTGCCAGCGGGAAGGGACTAATATATGGCTACACCTTC. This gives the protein CASGKGLIYGYTF.